A selection of T cell receptor beta chains follows, all from one sample in a study of T cell responses to AZD1222 COVID-19 vaccine. This table comes from immunoSEQ multiplex PCR, and its TCRdb copy is limited to in-frame clones, with some not included. Among 120,000 to 150,000 clones listed, approximately 90% were seen once. Specimen: peripheral blood, collected on day 0 of MenACWY control vaccination. These receptors all stem from an adult in good health. Each CDR3 is given without its conserved first and last residue. Clone size is given for some rows only: seen once, a few or many times, or a class if the clone is expanded.

- | TRBV5-1 | ASSFIRGTEAF
few | TRBV18 | ASSRGLSSYEQY
- | TRBV10-3 | ATEGQSSYNEQF
- | TRBV7-3 | ASSPGDSSSSYNEQF
- | TRBV5-6 | ASSFRTSGSHEQY
- | TRBV5-1 | ASSLGHQGTYGYT
- | TRBV14 | ASSQVGQGSEAF
- | TRBV27 | ASSSGQSYEKLF
once | TRBV11-3 | ASSLGGHEQY
- | TRBV5-1 | ASSPRDSLYGYT
- | TRBV2 | ASSVEEVQPQH
- | TRBV12-5 | ASGLVTGVSSGNTIY
- | TRBV15 | ATSRDRWGGYSRDTQY
- | TRBV4-1 | ASSQPLTTRGSPLH
- | TRBV7-9 | ASSPRGQGSSGANVLT
- | TRBV5-1 | ASSEERDTQY
- | TRBV7-3 | ASSFGRGSYNEQF
- | TRBV27 | ASSDLGGRQPQH
- | TRBV7-9 | ASSPNMGTSSEQF
- | TRBV11-3 | ASSLELASEQF
- | TRBV2 | ASSEALVRGLQETQY
- | TRBV7-9 | AGSFYLRQGTGQETQY
- | TRBV11-2 | ASSSGGRLNTYNEQF
- | TRBV18 | ASSLGQGNDEQF
- | TRBV12-3/TRBV12-4 | ASIPPANTEAF
- | TRBV2 | ASSLRYTPLGPVSSGNTIY
- | TRBV19 | ASSSWGGAYNEQF